These 19 T cell receptor beta chains were sequenced from one sample in a study of type 1 and type 2 diabetes patients. PCR was run on genomic DNA. Amplification of the beta chain CDR3 used 30 forward and 13 reverse multiplex primers. TCRdb fed the multiplex PCR reads into MiXCR, producing one record per CDR3 protein. Here the sample spans about 250,000 distinct CDR3 sequences, roughly 50% being singletons. Material for sequencing was peripheral blood mononuclear cells (PBMCs). The receptors come from a man aged 18 to 29 with type 2 diabetes.

The chain uses TRBV7-3 and TRBJ2-7, with TRBD1 matching 8 bases. Germline V lookup: CDR1 SGHTA, CDR2 FQGTGA. The trim removed 5 bases at V and 6 bases at J, leaving 15 bases unmatched. The CDR3 has 16 amino acids. The CDR3 bases are TGTGCCAGCAGCCAAGTGTCCGGACAGGGCTGGGGCGAGCAGTACTTC. Its translation: CASSQVSGQGWGEQYF.

The V gene is TRBV29-1, the J gene TRBJ1-1; no firm D call. There are 11 residues in the CDR3. Trimming stripped 0 bases from V and 6 bases from J, with 5 bases between. CDR1 and CDR2 (germline): SQVTM, ANQGSEA. CDR3 region: CSVEDWPEAFF. For the CDR3, the DNA is TGCAGCGTTGAAGATTGGCCTGAAGCTTTCTTT. The entire variable domain, with the rest obtained from reference TRBV29-1 and TRBJ1-1, is as follows: SAVISQKPSRDICQRGTSLTIQCQVDSQVTMMFWYRQQPGQSLTLIATANQGSEATYESGFVIDKFPISRPNLTFSTLTVSNMSPEDSSIYLCSVEDWPEAFFGQGTRLTVV.

The rearrangement links TRBV28 to TRBJ1-2, with D possibly being TRBD1 (5 bases). V dropped 7 bases and J dropped 8 bases, with 11 bases sitting between them. The CDR3 is made up of 11 amino acids. Germline assignment: CDR1 MDHEN and CDR2 SYDVKM. CDR3 nucleotides: TGTGCCAGCACCAGGGCGCTAGGCTACACCTTC. The encoded protein is CASTRALGYTF.

In the case of this clonotype: At one of its ends the junction is not consistent with the germline gene, which may arise from a read error. The chain employs TRBV10-2 and TRBJ2-1; D ambiguous. Per germline, CDR1 WSHSY and CDR2 SAAADI. The CDR3 totals 13 residues. CDR3 nucleotides: TGCGCCAGCAGGGTCGATGATTACAGTGAGCAGTTCTTC. It encodes CASRVDDYSEQFF.

The rearrangement joins TRBV5-1 to TRBJ1-1, with a weak D call TRBD1 (5 bases). Germline assignment: CDR1 SGHRS and CDR2 YFSETQ. V dropped 1 base and J dropped 0 bases, with 19 bases sitting between them. The CDR3 sequence is 18 residues long. The CDR3 here is CASSLNLGLGYMNTEAFF. The CDR3 DNA follows: TGCGCCAGCAGCTTGAATTTGGGACTGGGATACATGAACACTGAAGCTTTCTTT. The full variable domain, in which reference TRBV5-1 and TRBJ1-1 provide the parts outside the CDR3, is KAGVTQTPRYLIKTRGQQVTLSCSPISGHRSVSWYQQTPGQGLQFLFEYFSETQRNKGNFPGRFSGRQFSNSRSEMNVSTLELGDSALYLCASSLNLGLGYMNTEAFFGQGTRLTVV.

On this clonotype: The junction departs from germline at one end; a sequencing error may be responsible. This chain links TRBV2 with TRBJ1-5; no clear D. This CDR3 is 15 amino acids long. CDR1 and CDR2 (germline): SNHLY, FYNNEI. The CDR3 loop is CASSEWATGNQSQHF. The DNA for the CDR3 is TGTGCCAGCAGTGAATGGGCAACGGGCAATCAGTCCCAGCATTTT. Filled out from reference TRBV2 and TRBJ1-5, the complete variable domain reads EPEVTQTPSHQVTQMGQEVILRCVPISNHLYFYWYRQILGQKVEFLVSFYNNEISEKSEIFDDQFSVERPDGSNFTLKIRSTKLEDSAMYFCASSEWATGNQSQHFGDGTRLSIL.

In its sample, this clonotype was seen a few times. The chain couples TRBV14 to TRBJ2-7; D may be TRBD2 (5 bases). CDR1 is SGHDN, CDR2 FVKESK, per germline. The V end lost 2 bases, the J end lost 4 bases, and 12 bases lay between the germline ends. The CDR3 is 14 residues long. The CDR3 region has the DNA TGTGCCAGCAGCCAATTCGGGATATTGTACGAGCAGTACTTC. Protein sequence: CASSQFGILYEQYF. Full variable domain (rest looked up from reference TRBV14 and TRBJ2-7): EAGVTQFPSHSVIEKGQTVTLRCDPISGHDNLYWYRRVMGKEIKFLLHFVKESKQDESGMPNNRFLAERTGGTYSTLKVQPAELEDSGVYFCASSQFGILYEQYFGPGTRLTVT.

The V call is TRBV19, the J call TRBJ2-7; D might be TRBD2 (6 bases). The CDR3 totals 14 residues. CDR1 is LNHDA and CDR2 is SQIVND in the germline V gene (reference sequence). With 3 bases removed from V and 2 bases from J, the gap between germline ends came to 11 bases. CDR3 region: CASSILARPYEQYF. The DNA for the CDR3 is TGTGCCAGTAGTATTCTAGCGCGCCCCTACGAGCAGTACTTC.

The CDR3 spells CASRERLEADGYTF. The CDR3 DNA follows: TGTGCCAGCAGAGAACGGTTGGAGGCGGATGGCTACACCTTC. The J gene is TRBJ1-2, the V gene TRBV25-1; D not resolved. This CDR3 has 14 amino acids. Germline CDR1 MGHDK, CDR2 SYGVNS. Trimming took off 6 bases at V and 6 bases at J, with 17 bases between the two ends.

J is TRBJ1-5 and V is TRBV15; D remains ambiguous. Trimming pared 0 bases from V and 4 bases from J, leaving 16 bases between. This CDR3 comprises 17 residues. Germline-derived CDR1 and CDR2 are LNHNV and YYDKDF (reference sequence). The CDR3 nucleotides read TGTGCCACCAGCAGAGATTACCCCGGCCGCCGTAATCAGCCCCAGCATTTT. Translated: CATSRDYPGRRNQPQHF.

In its sample, this clonotype was seen a few times. This chain uses TRBV13 with TRBJ1-1, with TRBD1 identical over 7 bases. This CDR3 comprises 17 residues. Germline V CDR1 and CDR2: PRHDT, FYEKMQ (reference sequence). With V trimmed by 0 bases and J by 7 bases, 14 bases remained unmatched. DNA of the CDR3: TGTGCCAGCAGCTTAGGCGGGACAGCTAATGTCAGGGTTGAAGCTTTCTTT. This encodes CASSLGGTANVRVEAFF.

This chain links TRBV6-6 with TRBJ2-7; 9 bases are a match to TRBD1. The CDR3 is made up of 15 amino acids. Losses at the gene ends were 5 bases for V and 3 bases for J; bases not matched to a gene: 8. The germline CDR1 and CDR2 sequences are MNHNY and SVGAGI (reference sequence). This CDR3 reads CASSEGTGSIYEQYF. In nucleotides, the CDR3 is TGTGCCAGCAGTGAAGGGACAGGGAGTATCTACGAGCAGTACTTC.

The rearrangement joins TRBV7-8 to TRBJ2-7; 10 bases map to TRBD1. CDR1 and CDR2 (germline): SGHVS, FQNEAQ. Germline trimming cut 5 bases from V and 3 bases from J; bases unmatched to any gene: 13. The CDR3 consists of 17 residues. CDR3 DNA sequence: TGTGCCAGCAGCGTACTTGGGGCCGGGACAGGGGACTACGAGCAGTACTTC. Residues: CASSVLGAGTGDYEQYF.

This clonotype was recorded many times. The chain employs TRBV15 and TRBJ2-1; 7 bases are a match to TRBD1. The germline V gene encodes CDR1 LNHNV and CDR2 YYDKDF (reference sequence). V lost 4 bases, J lost 4 bases, and 10 bases stayed unmatched. The CDR3 runs to 16 residues. The CDR3 bases are TGTGCCACCAGCACCTCGGGACAGCACTATTACAATGAGCAGTTCTTC. Amino acid sequence: CATSTSGQHYYNEQFF.

The sample holds a few counts of this clonotype. DNA for the CDR3: TGCGCCAGCAGCCAAGTCAGACATCAGTACGAGCAGTACTTC. Protein product: CASSQVRHQYEQYF. V usage is TRBV4-1 and J usage is TRBJ2-7; D uncertain. Deletions cut 1 base from V and 4 bases from J, with 11 bases between. The CDR3 consists of 14 residues. Per germline, CDR1 MGHRA and CDR2 YSYEKL.

V and J are TRBV7-3 and TRBJ2-6; 10 bases map to TRBD2. After removal of 7 bases from V and 2 bases from J, the junction contained 8 bases not matched to a gene. This CDR3 contains 17 residues. Germline V CDR1 and CDR2: SGHTA, FQGTGA. In DNA, the CDR3 is TGTGCCAGCACCCGAAGCGGGAGGGCAACTGGGGCCAACGTCCTGACTTTC. This sequence encodes CASTRSGRATGANVLTF.

There are a few counts of this clonotype. The chain joins TRBV10-1 to TRBJ1-6, with TRBD1 matching over 9 bases. J gave up 10 bases and V 8 bases, and 12 bases lay outside the gene matches. The CDR3 extends over 15 amino acids. The germline V gene encodes CDR1 WNHNN and CDR2 SYGVQD (reference sequence). The CDR3 DNA reads as TGCGCCAGCTCAGTTCGGACAGGGGTAGGATCACCCCTCCACTTT. Translation: CASSVRTGVGSPLHF.

The V and J genes are TRBV24-1 and TRBJ2-2; 7 positions match TRBD2. J was trimmed by 2 bases and V by 4 bases; bases with no gene match: 6. The germline V gene encodes CDR1 KGHDR and CDR2 SFDVKD. The CDR3 is 16 amino acids. DNA for the CDR3: TGTGCCACCAGTGACTGGCTAGCGGTAAACACCGGGGAGCTGTTTTTT. Translation gives CATSDWLAVNTGELFF.

This clonotype was observed a single time. This rearrangement joins TRBV11-3 to TRBJ2-7; 11 positions agree with TRBD1. This CDR3 region has 13 residues. The germline V gene has CDR1 SGHNT and CDR2 YENEEA. Trimming took 4 bases from V and 6 from J; bases not matched to a gene: 2. CDR3 loop: CASSSGQGGEQYF. The CDR3 nucleotides are TGTGCCAGCAGCTCGGGACAGGGGGGCGAGCAGTACTTC. Full variable domain (remainder filled in from reference TRBV11-3 and TRBJ2-7): EAGVVQSPRYKIIEKKQPVAFWCNPISGHNTLYWYLQNLGQGPELLIRYENEEAVDDSQLPKDRFSAERLKGVDSTLKIQPAELGDSAVYLCASSSGQGGEQYFGPGTRLTVT.